The 28 T cell receptor beta chains given below trace back to one sample, sequenced in a study of cytomegalovirus exposure and HLA in healthy donors. The primer mix had 60 Vbeta and 13 Jbeta primers. Clones were sequenced by immunoSEQ multiplex PCR, and TCRdb holds only the in-frame ones, with some missing. This table has hundreds of thousands of clones, approximately 80% appearing once. The sample was PBMCs. Receptors originate from a man younger than 40 in good health and CMV-seronegative.

V is TRBV20-1 and J is TRBJ2-4; no reliable D call. CDR1 is DFQATT and CDR2 is SNEGSKA in the germline V gene (reference sequence). There are 11 residues in the CDR3. V lost 6 bases and J 7 bases, leaving 10 bases between the germline ends. Here the CDR3 reads CSALSRNIQYF. The CDR3 DNA is TGCAGTGCACTCTCCAGGAACATTCAGTACTTC.

This chain joins TRBV6-6 and TRBJ1-2; 7 positions agree with TRBD1. CDR1 and CDR2 (germline): MNHNY, SVGAGI (reference sequence). This CDR3 is 15 amino acids long. V was pared by 5 bases and J by 8 bases, with 14 bases of the junction left unmatched. CDR3 bases: TGTGCCAGCAGTCATCAGACAGGGACGGTTTACGGCTACACCTTC. It encodes CASSHQTGTVYGYTF.

The chain joins TRBV7-2 to TRBJ1-4; no reliable D call. The CDR3 sequence is 14 residues long. Germline V lookup: CDR1 SGHTA, CDR2 FQGNSA. The V gene lost 1 base and the J gene lost 11 bases, with 14 bases spanning the gap. CDR3 protein: CASSLDSQRSKLFF. The CDR3 DNA is TGTGCCAGCAGCTTAGACTCCCAGAGGAGTAAACTGTTTTTT.

Turning to this clone: An end of the junction differs from the germline gene, which may be a read error. In the same sample, other DNA sequences code for this CDR3. The CDR3 loop is CASSSIQVTDTQYF. CDR3 sequence (DNA): TGTGCCAGTAGCTCAATACAGGTTACAGATACGCAGTATTTT. This chain uses TRBV5-6 with TRBJ2-3, with D possibly matching TRBD1 (5 bases). This CDR3 spans 14 amino acids. CDR1 is SGHDT, CDR2 YYEEEE, per germline.

The chain employs TRBV6-5 and TRBJ2-1; D may be TRBD1 (5 bases). In germline, CDR1 is MNHEY, CDR2 SVGAGI. This CDR3 has 15 residues. Trimming removed 0 bases at V and 8 bases at J, with 14 bases between. DNA for the CDR3: TGTGCCAGCAGTTACTCGAAACCAGGGTACGATGAGCAGTTCTTC. It codes for CASSYSKPGYDEQFF.

The rearrangement joins TRBV7-3 to TRBJ2-3; TRBD2 matches 10 bases. The CDR3 sequence is 17 residues long. J lost 5 bases, V lost 0 bases, and 8 bases had no gene match. The germline gives CDR1 SGHTA, CDR2 FQGTGA. CDR3 region: CASSLTPASGGRDTQYF. Written as DNA, the CDR3 is TGTGCCAGCAGCTTAACCCCCGCTAGCGGGGGCCGAGATACGCAGTATTTT.

The chain uses TRBV11-3 and TRBJ2-1; D call uncertain. The CDR3 extends over 15 amino acids. The V gene lost 6 bases and the J gene lost 4 bases, with 16 bases spanning the gap. CDR1 and CDR2 (germline): SGHNT, YENEEA. The CDR3 DNA follows: TGTGCCAGCAGTTCAAGCCCCGTCGCGTACAATGAGCAGTTCTTC. Residues: CASSSSPVAYNEQFF.

This chain joins TRBV5-1 and TRBJ2-4; TRBD1 agrees at 11 bases. The CDR3 runs to 17 residues. Trimming cost V 5 bases and J 9 bases; bases outside gene matches: 16. The V gene's germline CDR1 is SGHRS and CDR2 YFSETQ. This chain's CDR3 is CASSSEPSWTGGSIQYF. CDR3 DNA sequence: TGCGCCAGCAGTTCGGAACCCTCCTGGACAGGGGGCAGCATTCAGTACTTC.

The chain couples TRBV7-9 to TRBJ2-1; D unresolved. Germline CDR1 reads SEHNR; CDR2 reads FQNEAQ (reference sequence). This CDR3 has 14 amino acids. The germline V and J ends were trimmed by 5 bases and 1 base, with 9 bases remaining between them. CDR3 sequence reads: CASSRTESYNEQFF. The CDR3 DNA follows: TGTGCCAGCAGCCGCACAGAGTCCTACAATGAGCAGTTCTTC.

The chain uses TRBV4-1 and TRBJ1-4; D is perhaps TRBD1 (6 bases). Germline CDR1 MGHRA, CDR2 YSYEKL. The ends were cut back, 3 bases at V and 1 base at J, with 15 bases in the middle. This CDR3 has 17 residues. The DNA for the CDR3 is TGCGCCAGCAGCCACCAAGGGGGATCTGAAACTAATGAAAAACTGTTTTTT. Protein: CASSHQGGSETNEKLFF.

The sample holds one count of this clone. The chain has TRBV5-5 and TRBJ2-7; 10 bases line up with TRBD2. V shed 4 bases, J shed 3 bases, and the junction held 1 base outside the gene matches. Germline V gene lookup returns CDR1 SGHKS and CDR2 YYEKEE (reference sequence). The CDR3 runs 13 residues. The DNA of the CDR3 is TGTGCCAGCAGCGGGACTAGCGACTACGAGCAGTACTTC. Its protein product is CASSGTSDYEQYF.

This chain connects TRBV14 to TRBJ1-1; D is uncertain. CDR1 and CDR2 from the germline V gene are SGHDN and FVKESK. V lost 6 bases, J lost 0 bases, and 11 bases lay in between. The CDR3 runs 14 residues. The CDR3 nucleotides are TGTGCCAGCAGTAATCCAGGTTTGAACACTGAAGCTTTCTTT. It translates to CASSNPGLNTEAFF.

The rearrangement links TRBV6-1 to TRBJ2-3; 8 nucleotides line up with TRBD2. J lost 13 bases, V lost 6 bases, and 9 bases had no gene match. The germline V gene has CDR1 MNHNS and CDR2 SASEGT. The CDR3 sequence is 12 residues long. The DNA of the CDR3 is TGTGCCAGCAGGGCTTTGTCGGGACTAGAGTATTTT. Amino acid sequence: CASRALSGLEYF.

This sequence joins TRBV5-6 and TRBJ2-7, with TRBD1 matching 9 bases. CDR1 and CDR2 from the germline V gene are SGHDT and YYEEEE. The CDR3 sequence is 13 residues long. V gave up 3 bases and J gave up 2 bases; unmatched junction bases: 0. CDR3 region: CASSWTGAYEQYF. The CDR3 DNA is TGTGCCAGCAGCTGGACAGGGGCCTACGAGCAGTACTTC. Full variable domain (rest looked up from reference TRBV5-6 and TRBJ2-7): DAGVTQSPTHLIKTRGQQVTLRCSPKSGHDTVSWYQQALGQGPQFIFQYYEEEERQRGNFPDRFSGHQFPNYSSELNVNALLLGDSALYLCASSWTGAYEQYFGPGTRLTVT.

The CDR3 region has the DNA TGTGCCAGCAGTTTTGGCAGCCAATTGCCGGGGGGCTACACCTTC. Amino acid sequence: CASSFGSQLPGGYTF. The V gene is TRBV28, the J gene TRBJ1-2, with D unresolved. V shed 3 bases and J shed 8 bases, with 19 bases lying between them. The CDR3 consists of 15 residues. CDR1 MDHEN and CDR2 SYDVKM come from the germline V gene.

The V gene is TRBV28, the J gene TRBJ2-4; D is undetermined. V was clipped by 6 bases and J by 4 bases, with 7 bases between them. CDR3 length: 12 amino acids. CDR1 MDHEN and CDR2 SYDVKM come from the germline V gene. This chain's CDR3 is CASSFRKNIQYF. The CDR3 region has the DNA TGTGCCAGCAGCTTTAGAAAAAACATTCAGTACTTC.

Only one count was recorded for this clone. V gene TRBV28 combines with J gene TRBJ2-7, with 7 bases aligning to TRBD1. Trimming removed 6 bases from V and 7 bases from J; junction bases left unmatched: 12. CDR3 length: 14 residues. The germline gives CDR1 MDHEN, CDR2 SYDVKM. The CDR3 bases are TGTGCCAGCAGGTCGGGACAGCCCATTCGGGAGCAGTACTTC. Translated, it gives CASRSGQPIREQYF.

This chain links TRBV6-5 with TRBJ1-1; TRBD1 aligns across 10 bases. V lost 3 bases, J lost 5 bases, and 9 bases stayed unmatched. CDR1 MNHEY and CDR2 SVGAGI come from the germline V gene. This CDR3 is built from 16 residues. The CDR3 loop reads CASSYGFRTGGTEAFF. In DNA form, the CDR3 reads TGTGCCAGCAGTTATGGCTTCCGGACAGGGGGGACTGAAGCTTTCTTT.

This clone has a single count. The chain combines TRBV6-1 with TRBJ1-3; D gene ambiguous. The ends were cut back, 8 bases at V and 0 bases at J, with 8 bases in the middle. CDR1 MNHNS and CDR2 SASEGT come from the germline V gene. The CDR3 is 13 amino acids. The chain's CDR3 is CASGSFSGNTIYF. The CDR3 nucleotides read TGTGCCAGCGGGAGTTTCTCTGGAAACACCATATATTTT.

Here the CDR3 reads CASSPLGQGSGELFF. CDR3 bases: TGCGCCAGCAGCCCTCTGGGACAGGGATCCGGGGAGCTGTTTTTT. The chain recombines TRBV4-1 with TRBJ2-2; 9 nucleotides align to TRBD1. CDR1 is MGHRA and CDR2 is YSYEKL in the germline V gene. CDR3 length equals 15 residues. Trimming at V came to 4 bases and at J to 6 bases, leaving 6 bases not matched to a gene.

The V and J genes are TRBV25-1 and TRBJ2-7; 9 nucleotides line up with TRBD1. CDR3 length equals 16 residues. V trimming: 4 bases; J trimming: 0 bases; junction bases outside the gene matches: 7. Per germline, CDR1 MGHDK and CDR2 SYGVNS. The CDR3 DNA follows: TGTGCCAGCAGTGGCTTCGACAGGGGGTTCTCCTACGAGCAGTACTTC. Its translation: CASSGFDRGFSYEQYF.

The V call is TRBV4-2, the J call TRBJ1-6; D gene uncertain. CDR1 is LGHNA, CDR2 YNFKEQ, per germline. The V gene lost 3 bases and the J gene lost 7 bases, with 22 bases spanning the gap. CDR3 size: 18 residues. CDR3 DNA sequence: TGTGCCAGCAGCCAGGAGGTTGACCGTAGACAACCAAATTCACCCCTCCACTTT. It specifies CASSQEVDRRQPNSPLHF.

The chain is built from TRBV2 and TRBJ1-6; possible D gene TRBD1, 5 bases. Trimming pared 3 bases from V and 6 bases from J, leaving 12 bases between. The V gene's germline CDR1 is SNHLY and CDR2 FYNNEI. This CDR3 is built from 15 residues. CDR3 nucleotide sequence: TGTGCCAGCAGTGAGGGCAGGGTCTTTAATTCACCCCTCCACTTT. Its protein is CASSEGRVFNSPLHF.

This chain joins TRBV11-1 and TRBJ2-3, with no clear D. V gave up 5 bases and J gave up 10 bases, with 13 bases separating them. CDR3 size: 12 residues. Germline CDR1 SGHAT, CDR2 FQDESV (reference sequence). This chain's CDR3 is CASSPLNFAQYF. The CDR3 DNA reads TGTGCCAGCAGCCCACTCAACTTTGCGCAGTATTTT.

CDR3 nucleotide sequence: TGTGCCAGCAGCCGGTCGGGAGGGGAGACCCAGTACTTC. Its translation: CASSRSGGETQYF. This chain uses TRBV7-3 with TRBJ2-5, with 8 positions matching TRBD2. There are 13 residues in the CDR3. Trimming removed 5 bases from V and 5 bases from J; junction bases left unmatched: 4. CDR1 is SGHTA and CDR2 is FQGTGA in the germline V gene.

J is TRBJ1-1 and V is TRBV9; D ambiguous. Germline CDR1 SGDLS, CDR2 YYNGEE. Trimming cost V 0 bases and J 0 bases, with 6 bases left between them. The CDR3 consists of 14 residues. The CDR3 DNA sequence: TGTGCCAGCAGCGTAGGCGATATGAACACTGAAGCTTTCTTT. Translating gives CASSVGDMNTEAFF.

The V and J genes are TRBV19 and TRBJ2-1, with a tentative D call TRBD1 (6 bases). The CDR3 sequence is 13 residues long. Trimming removed 3 bases at V and 5 bases at J, with 8 bases between. The V gene's germline CDR1 is LNHDA and CDR2 SQIVND (reference sequence). The CDR3 protein is CASSINRDNEQFF. In nucleotides, the CDR3 is TGTGCCAGTAGTATCAACAGGGACAATGAGCAGTTCTTC.

The chain couples TRBV2 to TRBJ2-2; 8 bases match TRBD1. The V gene end was trimmed by 10 bases and the J gene end by 6 bases; junction bases not matched to a gene: 7. The CDR3 is 13 residues long. The germline V gene has CDR1 SNHLY and CDR2 FYNNEI. CDR3 DNA: TGTGCCACGTTGACAGGGGAACCCGGGGAGCTGTTTTTT. It yields the protein CATLTGEPGELFF. Full variable domain (rest looked up from reference TRBV2 and TRBJ2-2): EPEVTQTPSHQVTQMGQEVILRCVPISNHLYFYWYRQILGQKVEFLVSFYNNEISEKSEIFDDQFSVERPDGSNFTLKIRSTKLEDSAMYFCATLTGEPGELFFGEGSRLTVL.